The clone carrying this T cell receptor (beta chain) has ten or more counts. The data are from a study of T cell repertoires in cytomegalovirus infection. CDR3 length equals 17 residues. The germline CDR1 and CDR2 sequences are SEHNR and FQNEAQ (reference sequence). V shed 5 bases and J 4 bases; nucleotides not matched to a gene: 14. TCRdb re-analysed the reads in MiXCR, keeping a single row per CDR3 protein. This table has roughly 280,000 distinct CDR3 sequences, approximately 15% appearing once. The sequence was collected from a human donor in good health (CMV status not recorded). Some clones in this sample may be carry-over from other donors' samples. Sequences were obtained from PBMCs. The genes are TRBV7-9 and TRBJ2-1; 7 bases align to TRBD2. CDR3 DNA: TGTGCCAGCAGCAAATCCGGGGCGGGAGCTATGTACAATGAGCAGTTCTTC. Translating gives CASSKSGAGAMYNEQFF.